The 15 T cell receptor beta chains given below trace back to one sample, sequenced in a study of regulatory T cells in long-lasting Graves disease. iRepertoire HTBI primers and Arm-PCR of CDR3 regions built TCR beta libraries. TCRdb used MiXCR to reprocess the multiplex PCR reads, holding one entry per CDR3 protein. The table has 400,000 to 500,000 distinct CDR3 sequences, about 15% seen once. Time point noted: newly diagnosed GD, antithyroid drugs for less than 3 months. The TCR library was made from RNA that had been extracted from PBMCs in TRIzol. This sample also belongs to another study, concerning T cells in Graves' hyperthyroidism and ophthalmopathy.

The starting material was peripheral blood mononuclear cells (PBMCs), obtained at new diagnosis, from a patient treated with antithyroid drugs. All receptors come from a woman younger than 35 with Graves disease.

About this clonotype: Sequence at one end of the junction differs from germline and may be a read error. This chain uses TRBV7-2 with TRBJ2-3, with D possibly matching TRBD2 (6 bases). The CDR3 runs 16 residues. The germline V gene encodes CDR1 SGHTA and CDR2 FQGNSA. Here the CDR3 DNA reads TGCGCCAGCAGCCAAGTAGGGACTGCCCTGGCGCATACGCAGTATTTT. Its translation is CASSQVGTALAHTQYF.

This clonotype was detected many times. In nucleotides, the CDR3 is TGTGCCATCAGTGAGAGTTACAATGAGCAGTTCTTC. This codes for CAISESYNEQFF. This sequence joins TRBV10-3 and TRBJ2-1; no clear D gene. This CDR3 is built from 12 residues. Trimming stripped 2 bases from V and 4 bases from J, with 3 bases between. The germline CDR1 and CDR2 sequences are ENHRY and SYGVKD.

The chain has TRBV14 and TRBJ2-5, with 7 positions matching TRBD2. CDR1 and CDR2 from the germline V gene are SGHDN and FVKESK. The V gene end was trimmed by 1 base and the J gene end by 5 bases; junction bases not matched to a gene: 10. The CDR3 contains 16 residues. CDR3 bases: TGTGCCAGCAGCCAAGGACGGCGGGAGCTCGAGGAGACCCAGTACTTC. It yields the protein CASSQGRRELEETQYF.

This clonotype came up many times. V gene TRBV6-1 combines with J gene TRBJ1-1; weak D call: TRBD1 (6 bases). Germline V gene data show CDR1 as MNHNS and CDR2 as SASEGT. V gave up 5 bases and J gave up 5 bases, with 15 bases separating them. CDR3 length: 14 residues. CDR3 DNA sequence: TGTGCCAGCAGTCACCAGGGGTCGAGAACTGAAGCTTTCTTT. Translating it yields CASSHQGSRTEAFF.

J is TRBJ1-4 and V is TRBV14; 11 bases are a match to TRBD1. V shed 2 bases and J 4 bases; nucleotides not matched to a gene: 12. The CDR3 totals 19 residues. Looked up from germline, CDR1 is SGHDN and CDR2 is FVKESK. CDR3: CASSQPYTGTGGFNEKLFF. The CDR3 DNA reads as TGTGCCAGCAGCCAACCTTATACCGGGACAGGGGGGTTTAATGAAAAACTGTTTTTT.

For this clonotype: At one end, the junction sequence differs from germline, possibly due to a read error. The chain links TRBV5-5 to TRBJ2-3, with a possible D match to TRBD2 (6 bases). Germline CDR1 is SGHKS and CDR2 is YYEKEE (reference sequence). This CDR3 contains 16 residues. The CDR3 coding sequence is TGCGCCAGCAGCCAAGATTGGGGGGAAAGTGCAGATACGCAGTATTTT. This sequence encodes CASSQDWGESADTQYF.

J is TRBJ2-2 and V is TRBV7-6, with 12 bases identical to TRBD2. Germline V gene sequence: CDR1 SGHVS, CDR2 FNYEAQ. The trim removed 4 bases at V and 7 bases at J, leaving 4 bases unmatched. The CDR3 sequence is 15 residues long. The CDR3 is CASSSTSGSGGELFF. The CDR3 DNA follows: TGTGCCAGCAGCTCGACTAGCGGGAGTGGCGGGGAGCTGTTTTTT.

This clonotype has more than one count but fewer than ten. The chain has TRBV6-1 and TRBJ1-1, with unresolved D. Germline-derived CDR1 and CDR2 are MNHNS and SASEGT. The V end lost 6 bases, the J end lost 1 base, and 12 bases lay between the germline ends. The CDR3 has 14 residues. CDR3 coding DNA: TGTGCCAGCAGAGACCCAAGGACGAACACTGAAGCTTTCTTT. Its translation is CASRDPRTNTEAFF.

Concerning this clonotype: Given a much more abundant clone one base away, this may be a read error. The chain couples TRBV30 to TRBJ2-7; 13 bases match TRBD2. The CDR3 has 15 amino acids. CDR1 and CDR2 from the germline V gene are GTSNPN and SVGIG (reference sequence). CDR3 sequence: CAWRVGHSGTSGMNF. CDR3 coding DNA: TGTGCCTGGAGGGTAGGTCACTCCGGGACTAGCGGGATGAACTTC.

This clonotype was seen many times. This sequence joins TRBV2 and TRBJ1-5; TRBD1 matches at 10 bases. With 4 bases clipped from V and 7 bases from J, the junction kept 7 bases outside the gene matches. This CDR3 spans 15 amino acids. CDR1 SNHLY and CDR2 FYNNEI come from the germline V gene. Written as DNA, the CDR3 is TGTGCCAGCAGTGGAGGGACAGGGGCCAGCCAGCCCCAGCATTTT. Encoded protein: CASSGGTGASQPQHF.

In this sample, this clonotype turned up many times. The CDR3 bases are TGTGCCAGCAGTATTAGGGAGTGGTACGAGCAGTACTTC. Its protein product is CASSIREWYEQYF. The chain carries TRBV28 and TRBJ2-7; D may be TRBD2 (5 bases). The CDR3 extends over 13 amino acids. Trimming removed 5 bases at V and 4 bases at J, with 12 bases between. The germline V gene has CDR1 MDHEN and CDR2 SYDVKM.

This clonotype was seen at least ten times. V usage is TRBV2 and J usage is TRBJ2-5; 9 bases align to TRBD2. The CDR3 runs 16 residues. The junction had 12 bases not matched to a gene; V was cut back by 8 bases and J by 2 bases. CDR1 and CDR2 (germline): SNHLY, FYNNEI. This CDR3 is CASRRIAGVLQETQYF. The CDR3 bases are TGTGCCAGCCGCAGAATAGCGGGAGTGTTGCAAGAGACCCAGTACTTC.

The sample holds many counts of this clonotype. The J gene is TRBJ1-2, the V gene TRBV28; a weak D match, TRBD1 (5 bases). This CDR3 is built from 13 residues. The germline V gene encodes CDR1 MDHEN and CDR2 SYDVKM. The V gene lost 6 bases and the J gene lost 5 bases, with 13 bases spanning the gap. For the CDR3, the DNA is TGTGCCAGCAGGCGGCAGGGAACTTATGGCTACACCTTC. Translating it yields CASRRQGTYGYTF.

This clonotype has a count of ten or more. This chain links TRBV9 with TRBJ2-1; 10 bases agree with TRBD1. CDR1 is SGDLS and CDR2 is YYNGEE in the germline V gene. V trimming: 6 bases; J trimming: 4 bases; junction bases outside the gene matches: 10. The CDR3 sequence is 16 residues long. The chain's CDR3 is CASIELGQGFYNEQFF. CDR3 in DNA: TGTGCCAGCATTGAATTGGGACAGGGGTTTTACAATGAGCAGTTCTTC.

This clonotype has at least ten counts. CDR3 sequence (DNA): TGTGCCAGCTCACCTATTTCTGGGCAGCGAAACACCATATATTTT. This encodes CASSPISGQRNTIYF. The V call is TRBV18, the J call TRBJ1-3, with no clear D. The length of the CDR3 is 15 residues. CDR1 KGHSH and CDR2 LQKENI come from the germline V gene. V lost 3 bases to trimming and J lost 5 bases, with 14 bases between them.